This TCR beta chain was sequenced for a study of blood T cell repertoires in COVID-19. TCRdb's copy holds only in-frame clones and misses some; the assay was immunoSEQ multiplex PCR. The sample has 100,000 to 120,000 clones; about 85% are singletons. Germline loops: CDR1 SGHRS, CDR2 YFSETQ. The length of the CDR3 is 14 residues. The ends were cut back, 2 bases at V and 1 base at J, with 9 bases in the middle. The V call is TRBV5-1, the J call TRBJ1-1; D gene unclear. Material for sequencing was peripheral blood. This TCR derives from a man aged 50 to 60 with acute or convalescent COVID-19. CDR3 in DNA: TGCGCCAGCAGCTTTCAGGCTGAGAACACTGAAGCTTTCTTT. Its translation is CASSFQAENTEAFF.